A single sample is the source of the 32 T cell receptor beta chains below, sequenced in a study of PD-L1 blockade in urothelial cancer. Clones were read by immunoSEQ multiplex PCR, and TCRdb kept only the in-frame ones, dropping some. Of tens of thousands of clones in the sample, about 86% were seen once. Noted time point: peripheral blood 6 weeks after treatment start. The sequencing here drew on PBMCs, taken around atezolizumab (anti-PD-L1) treatment. Receptor source: a man in his sixties with urothelial cancer.

The chain is built from TRBV6-5 and TRBJ1-4, with TRBD1 matching over 10 bases. Germline assignment: CDR1 MNHEY and CDR2 SVGAGI. V was clipped by 3 bases and J by 8 bases; unmatched bases: 6. The CDR3 sequence is 15 residues long. The CDR3 loop reads CASSYTDRGGEKLFF. The CDR3 DNA is TGTGCCAGCAGTTATACGGACAGGGGGGGAGAAAAACTGTTTTTT.

V gene TRBV30 combines with J gene TRBJ1-3; D may be TRBD1 (5 bases). The germline CDR1 and CDR2 sequences are GTSNPN and SVGIG (reference sequence). The CDR3 length is 15 residues. Deletions cut 3 bases from V and 1 base from J, with 13 bases between. Here the CDR3 reads CAWRWTQESGNTIYF. The CDR3 DNA reads TGTGCCTGGAGGTGGACACAGGAGTCTGGAAACACCATATATTTT.

The V call is TRBV30, the J call TRBJ2-5; TRBD2 matches at 7 bases. CDR3 length: 15 amino acids. Unmatched junction bases numbered 7, after V lost 1 base and J lost 2 bases. Germline V CDR1 and CDR2: GTSNPN, SVGIG (reference sequence). CDR3 loop: CAWSGGRGKQETQYF. The DNA for the CDR3 is TGTGCCTGGAGTGGAGGGCGGGGGAAACAAGAGACCCAGTACTTC.

The rearrangement uses TRBV4-2 and TRBJ1-5; D is undetermined. The length of the CDR3 is 15 residues. Germline CDR1 is LGHNA and CDR2 is YNFKEQ. V shed 1 base and J shed 2 bases, with 9 bases lying between them. CDR3 sequence reads: CASSQGRVGNQPQHF. For the CDR3, the DNA is TGTGCCAGCAGCCAAGGTCGGGTCGGCAATCAGCCCCAGCATTTT.

This chain uses TRBV5-1 with TRBJ1-3; unclear D gene. The V and J ends lost 0 bases and 4 bases respectively, with 8 bases between them. Germline V gene data show CDR1 as SGHRS and CDR2 as YFSETQ. The CDR3 spans 14 residues. CDR3 DNA sequence: TGCGCCAGCAGCTTGGCACAGTCGGGAAACACCATATATTTT. Encoded protein: CASSLAQSGNTIYF.

The rearrangement uses TRBV5-1 and TRBJ2-3; a weak D match, TRBD1 (5 bases). The CDR3 runs 16 residues. From germline, CDR1 is SGHRS and CDR2 YFSETQ. V shed 3 bases and J shed 1 base, with 15 bases lying between them. DNA of the CDR3: TGCGCCAGCAGCTGGGGTCCGCCAGGGCGCACAGATACGCAGTATTTT. This translates into CASSWGPPGRTDTQYF. Looking up the rest from reference TRBV5-1 and TRBJ2-3 gives the full variable domain: KAGVTQTPRYLIKTRGQQVTLSCSPISGHRSVSWYQQTPGQGLQFLFEYFSETQRNKGNFPGRFSGRQFSNSRSEMNVSTLELGDSALYLCASSWGPPGRTDTQYFGPGTRLTVL.

This chain uses TRBV5-8 with TRBJ1-4; D might be TRBD1 (5 bases). Germline assignment: CDR1 SGHTS and CDR2 YDEGEE. The V end lost 0 bases, the J end lost 5 bases, and 14 bases lay between the germline ends. The CDR3 runs to 16 residues. CDR3 DNA sequence: TGTGCCAGCAGCTTGGCTGCGACAGCGAACAATGAAAAACTGTTTTTT. Translated: CASSLAATANNEKLFF.

This sequence joins TRBV30 and TRBJ1-2; possibly TRBD1 for D (5 bases). This CDR3 region has 13 residues. V gave up 1 base and J gave up 3 bases, with 9 bases separating them. Germline V gene lookup returns CDR1 GTSNPN and CDR2 SVGIG (reference sequence). The CDR3 is CAWSGGGDYGYTF. CDR3 in DNA: TGTGCCTGGAGTGGAGGAGGGGACTATGGCTACACCTTC.

The V call is TRBV10-1, the J call TRBJ1-1, with a possible D match to TRBD1 (5 bases). V was cut by 7 bases and J by 5 bases, with 14 bases left in between. Looked up from germline, CDR1 is WNHNN and CDR2 is SYGVQD (reference sequence). The CDR3 extends over 13 amino acids. The CDR3 spells CASTGTRGTEAFF. CDR3 in DNA: TGCGCCAGCACCGGGACGCGGGGGACTGAAGCTTTCTTT.

This clone showed up just a few times. The chain employs TRBV5-1 and TRBJ1-2, with D unclear. This CDR3 comprises 14 residues. Germline CDR1 is SGHRS and CDR2 is YFSETQ. V was cut by 0 bases and J by 5 bases, with 11 bases left in between. The CDR3 DNA reads TGCGCCAGCAGCTTGGAAGGGAGAGGTTATGGCTACACCTTC. Protein product: CASSLEGRGYGYTF.

The chain combines TRBV6-1 with TRBJ2-5; D possibly corresponds to TRBD2 (6 bases). Trimming took 0 bases from V and 8 from J, leaving 13 bases between them. Germline V gene lookup returns CDR1 MNHNS and CDR2 SASEGT. CDR3 size: 14 residues. The chain's CDR3 is CASSEAGLSSTQYF. CDR3 sequence (DNA): TGTGCCAGCAGTGAAGCGGGACTTTCCTCCACCCAGTACTTC.

The rearrangement joins TRBV5-1 to TRBJ1-1; tentatively, D is TRBD1 (5 bases). This CDR3 is built from 14 residues. Trimming shortened V by 0 bases and J by 1 base, and 7 bases separated the two germline ends. Germline V gene lookup returns CDR1 SGHRS and CDR2 YFSETQ. As DNA, the CDR3 is TGCGCCAGCAGCTTGGACAGGAGGAACACTGAAGCTTTCTTT. Amino acids: CASSLDRRNTEAFF.

In DNA, the CDR3 is TGTGCCAGCAGCTTCTGGCAGGGAGAGACCCAGTACTTC. Its translation: CASSFWQGETQYF. The rearrangement joins TRBV7-3 to TRBJ2-5; D may be TRBD1 (5 bases). V lost 3 bases to trimming and J lost 4 bases, with 9 bases between them. From germline, CDR1 is SGHTA and CDR2 FQGTGA. This CDR3 is 13 amino acids long.

This chain connects TRBV21-1 to TRBJ1-6; whether TRBD1, the table's D call, matches the DNA was not checked. TRBV21-1 has pseudogene status. The CDR3 extends over 15 amino acids. This chain's CDR3 is CASSNETPNNSPLHF. CDR3 bases: TGTGCCAGCAGCAATGAGACACCCAATAATTCACCCCTCCACTTT.

The chain has TRBV5-6 and TRBJ2-7; D perhaps matches TRBD1 (6 bases). The CDR3 covers 11 residues. Germline lookup yields CDR1 SGHDT and CDR2 YYEEEE. The germline V and J ends were trimmed by 5 bases and 5 bases, with 8 bases remaining between them. The CDR3 DNA reads as TGTGCCAGCAGGGCAGGGGACGAGCAGTACTTC. Its protein is CASRAGDEQYF.

The sample holds a few counts of this clone. The rearrangement links TRBV10-2 to TRBJ1-1; the D is unclear. Trimming took off 6 bases at V and 1 base at J, with 9 bases between the two ends. The CDR3 contains 13 residues. CDR1 and CDR2 (germline): WSHSY, SAAADI. CDR3: CASRLTANTEAFF. For the CDR3, the DNA is TGCGCCAGCAGACTCACAGCGAACACTGAAGCTTTCTTT.

The rearrangement joins TRBV6-6 to TRBJ1-6; TRBD1 matches at 9 bases. Germline values: CDR1 MNHNY, CDR2 SVGAGI (reference sequence). The CDR3 length is 14 residues. Trimming at V came to 7 bases and at J to 10 bases, leaving 8 bases not matched to a gene. CDR3 nucleotides: TGTGCCAGCAAAGACAGGGGGGTTCTCTCACCCCTCCACTTT. It translates to CASKDRGVLSPLHF.

The chain has TRBV6-1 and TRBJ1-5; 8 bases line up with TRBD1. With 4 bases clipped from V and 1 base from J, the junction kept 3 bases outside the gene matches. CDR1 and CDR2 (germline): MNHNS, SASEGT. The CDR3 extends over 15 amino acids. Written as DNA, the CDR3 is TGTGCCAGCAGTGGACAGGGGTTGAGCAATCAGCCCCAGCATTTT. Residues: CASSGQGLSNQPQHF.

The genes are TRBV7-9 and TRBJ1-4, with no clear D. CDR1 is SEHNR and CDR2 is FQNEAQ in the germline V gene (reference sequence). Deletions cut 1 base from V and 8 bases from J, with 8 bases between. CDR3 length: 13 residues. For the CDR3, the DNA is TGTGCCAGCAGCTTAGTTCCTAGCGAAAAACTGTTTTTT. It codes for CASSLVPSEKLFF.

The rearrangement uses TRBV6-1 and TRBJ2-2; TRBD2 is a possible D gene (5 bases). The ends were cut back, 10 bases at V and 7 bases at J, with 13 bases in the middle. The CDR3 consists of 12 residues. From germline, CDR1 is MNHNS and CDR2 SASEGT. CDR3 sequence reads: CATHRGNGELFF. CDR3 DNA: TGTGCCACTCACCGGGGTAACGGGGAGCTGTTTTTT.

This clone has just a few counts. V is TRBV7-8 and J is TRBJ1-5, with 8 bases aligning to TRBD1. The CDR3 has 14 amino acids. J was trimmed by 7 bases and V by 3 bases; bases with no gene match: 5. Germline-derived CDR1 and CDR2 are SGHVS and FQNEAQ. The CDR3 here is CASSFNRGDQPQHF. CDR3 DNA sequence: TGTGCCAGCAGCTTTAACAGGGGGGACCAGCCCCAGCATTTT.

The count of this clone is one. V is TRBV9 and J is TRBJ1-3; D is perhaps TRBD1 (6 bases). Germline V gives CDR1 SGDLS, CDR2 YYNGEE. V was trimmed by 4 bases and J by 5 bases, leaving 19 bases between them. The CDR3 extends over 16 amino acids. CDR3 loop: CASSKTSGQNRNTIYF. The CDR3 coding sequence is TGTGCCAGCAGCAAAACTAGTGGACAGAACAGAAACACCATATATTTT.

The V and J genes are TRBV7-3 and TRBJ2-3; 11 bases fit TRBD2. Germline assignment: CDR1 SGHTA and CDR2 FQGTGA. The trim removed 5 bases at V and 5 bases at J, leaving 3 bases unmatched. CDR3 length: 14 residues. The DNA of the CDR3 is TGTGCCAGCAGCCGTCTAGCGGGGGGAGATACGCAGTATTTT. Translated, it gives CASSRLAGGDTQYF.

V usage is TRBV4-1 and J usage is TRBJ1-2; D is possibly TRBD1 (5 bases). V gave up 1 base and J gave up 4 bases, with 10 bases separating them. The CDR3 totals 14 residues. Germline CDR1 is MGHRA and CDR2 is YSYEKL. CDR3 bases: TGCGCCAGCAGCCAAGCGTCGGGGGGCTATGGCTACACCTTC. Amino acid sequence: CASSQASGGYGYTF.

This clone has only a few counts. V usage is TRBV19 and J usage is TRBJ1-5; the match to TRBD1 covers 7 bases. CDR1 is LNHDA and CDR2 is SQIVND in the germline V gene (reference sequence). After removal of 3 bases from V and 4 bases from J, the junction contained 6 bases not matched to a gene. The CDR3 length is 15 residues. CDR3 bases: TGTGCCAGTAGTATTACACAGGGGACGAATCAGCCCCAGCATTTT. Translated: CASSITQGTNQPQHF.

This clone was detected only a few times. The chain uses TRBV2 and TRBJ2-2; D is possibly TRBD2 (5 bases). V dropped 4 bases and J dropped 4 bases, with 10 bases sitting between them. CDR1 SNHLY and CDR2 FYNNEI come from the germline V gene. The CDR3 sequence is 14 residues long. The CDR3 nucleotides read TGTGCCAGCAGTGCGGGGTCCGGCACCGGGGAGCTGTTTTTT. Protein sequence: CASSAGSGTGELFF.

V gene TRBV7-8 combines with J gene TRBJ1-4; TRBD1 matches 11 bases. J gave up 8 bases and V 5 bases, and 7 bases lay outside the gene matches. The CDR3 totals 15 residues. Germline V gene data show CDR1 as SGHVS and CDR2 as FQNEAQ. CDR3 in amino acids: CASSLGGQGEEKLFF. The CDR3 nucleotides are TGTGCCAGCAGCCTGGGGGGACAGGGGGAGGAAAAACTGTTTTTT.

V and J are TRBV5-4 and TRBJ2-4; D is perhaps TRBD1 (6 bases). CDR3 size: 15 residues. The V gene lost 4 bases and the J gene lost 6 bases, with 17 bases spanning the gap. Germline V gives CDR1 SGHNT, CDR2 YYREEE (reference sequence). This CDR3 is CASSRSRDIGNIQYF. CDR3 DNA: TGTGCCAGCAGCAGATCCCGGGACATAGGAAACATTCAGTACTTC.

This sequence joins TRBV7-2 and TRBJ1-5, with 7 positions matching TRBD1. Germline V gives CDR1 SGHTA, CDR2 FQGNSA. The CDR3 runs to 15 residues. V dropped 0 bases and J dropped 4; count of bases not matched to a gene: 3. CDR3 DNA: TGTGCCAGCAGCTTAGCGGGACAGAAAAATCAGCCCCAGCATTTT. It translates to CASSLAGQKNQPQHF. The complete variable domain, with remaining parts taken from reference TRBV7-2 and TRBJ1-5, reads GAGVSQSPSNKVTEKGKDVELRCDPISGHTALYWYRQSLGQGLEFLIYFQGNSAPDKSGLPSDRFSAERTGGSVSTLTIQRTQQEDSAVYLCASSLAGQKNQPQHFGDGTRLSIL.

This chain links TRBV4-2 with TRBJ2-1; 8 bases are shared with TRBD2. CDR1 is LGHNA, CDR2 YNFKEQ, per germline. V lost 3 bases, J lost 8 bases, and 9 bases stayed unmatched. CDR3 length: 15 amino acids. The CDR3 here is CASSHSRGGLDEQFF. The CDR3 DNA is TGTGCCAGCAGCCACTCCCGGGGGGGCCTAGATGAGCAGTTCTTC.

The chain combines TRBV18 with TRBJ2-3; 8 nucleotides match TRBD1. Germline V gene lookup returns CDR1 KGHSH and CDR2 LQKENI. The trim removed 5 bases at V and 3 bases at J, leaving 7 bases unmatched. The CDR3 contains 15 residues. DNA for the CDR3: TGTGCCAGCTCAAGACAGGGGACCACTACAGATACGCAGTATTTT. It encodes CASSRQGTTTDTQYF.

This clone was seen only a few times. This chain links TRBV7-9 with TRBJ1-6; 7 bases line up with TRBD1. The ends lost 1 base at V and 6 bases at J; junction bases unmatched: 3. Germline CDR1 SEHNR, CDR2 FQNEAQ (reference sequence). The CDR3 has 15 amino acids. The CDR3 bases are TGTGCCAGCAGCTTAGGGGCAGGGGGTAATTCACCCCTCCACTTT. Residues: CASSLGAGGNSPLHF. The entire variable domain, with the rest obtained from reference TRBV7-9 and TRBJ1-6, is as follows: DTGVSQNPRHKITKRGQNVTFRCDPISEHNRLYWYRQTLGQGPEFLTYFQNEAQLEKSRLLSDRFSAERPKGSFSTLEIQRTEQGDSAMYLCASSLGAGGNSPLHFGNGTRLTVT.